This is a list of T cell receptor beta chains from one sample in a study of patients and donors after allogeneic stem cell transplantation. One entry per CDR3 protein results from TCRdb running MiXCR on the RT-PCR reads. The sample lists approximately 37,000 distinct CDR3 sequences, 25% to 40% seen once, with about 78% in the top ten. The material sequenced was blood, either unsorted or a sorted T cell fraction (not recorded which). These TCRs come from a human donor who was either an allogeneic HSCT recipient or a stem cell or donor lymphocyte infusion donor (not recorded which). It is not recorded whose cells these are; they may come from a transplant donor. Each CDR3 is given with its conserved first and last residue. The order of the fields is D gene, clone size, V gene, J gene, CDR3 DNA, CDR3 protein. D genes are given only for firm matches. Only some rows state a clone size, as once, few, many or a class for expanded clones.

.,few,TRBV20-1,TRBJ2-3,TGCAGTGCTAGCGGAACCAGCACAGATACGCAGTATTTT,CSASGTSTDTQYF
TRBD1,.,TRBV7-6,TRBJ1-4,TGTGCCAGCAGCCCCAACCCTGGGACAGGGAATGAAAAACTGTTTTTT,CASSPNPGTGNEKLFF
.,once,TRBV29-1,TRBJ2-2,TGCAGCGTTTTAAAGCCTTTCACCGGGGAGCTGTTTTTT,CSVLKPFTGELFF
.,.,TRBV19,TRBJ1-5,TGTGCCAGTAGTATAGACTGGACAGCGTCCCAGCATTTT,CASSIDWTASQHF
TRBD2,.,TRBV7-3,TRBJ2-5,TGTGCCAGCAGCTCCTCGGGACTAGCGGGGGGTAGAATGTACCAAGAGACCCAGTACTTC,CASSSSGLAGGRMYQETQYF
.,few,TRBV5-4,TRBJ2-3,TGTGCCAGCACCAATCCAACGGGAGCAGGGAGCACAGATACGCAGTATTTT,CASTNPTGAGSTDTQYF
.,once,TRBV2,TRBJ2-1,TGTGCCAGCATTGGGACGCGGAGTAGGCGTCACAATGAGCAGTTCTTC,CASIGTRSRRHNEQFF
.,.,TRBV27,TRBJ1-2,TGTGCCAGCACTGGCAGGGGACGAGGTGGCTACACCTTC,CASTGRGRGGYTF
.,.,TRBV6-2/TRBV6-3,TRBJ1-5,TGTGCCAGCAGTTACTCAAGGGGCCTATCAAGCAATCAGCCCCAGCATTTT,CASSYSRGLSSNQPQHF
TRBD2,.,TRBV4-2,TRBJ2-4,TGTGCCAGCACCTTCTACGGGCACGGGAGCGGGGGCATTCAGTACTTC,CASTFYGHGSGGIQYF
TRBD2,few,TRBV12-3/TRBV12-4,TRBJ2-7,TGTGCCAGCACCCCCAGGGGGGGACTAGCATACGAGCAGTACTTC,CASTPRGGLAYEQYF
.,few,TRBV20-1,TRBJ1-5,TGCAGTGTCGGCAATCAGCCCCAGCATTTT,CSVGNQPQHF
TRBD1,.,TRBV6-2/TRBV6-3,TRBJ1-5,TGTGCCAGCAGTTACAGGACAGGAAGGTTCAATCAGCCCCAGCATTTT,CASSYRTGRFNQPQHF
TRBD1,.,TRBV3-1,TRBJ2-3,TGTGCCAGCAGCCAACGGGACAGGGGGCTTGATACGCAGTATTTT,CASSQRDRGLDTQYF
TRBD1,many,TRBV9,TRBJ1-3,TGTGCCAGCAGCCCAGACAGGGGTGGAAACACCATATATTTT,CASSPDRGGNTIYF
TRBD1,many,TRBV7-9,TRBJ1-2,TGTGCCACTCGACAGCCGGGACAGCAGCTTCACTATGGCTACACCTTC,CATRQPGQQLHYGYTF
TRBD1,.,TRBV20-1,TRBJ2-7,TGCAGTGCTAGACCACCGGGACAGGGCGTATCCTACGAGCAGTACTTC,CSARPPGQGVSYEQYF
.,few,TRBV12-3/TRBV12-4,TRBJ1-5,TGTGCCAGCAGTTTATCGCTAGGGATCCAGCCCCAGCATTTT,CASSLSLGIQPQHF
.,few,TRBV27,TRBJ1-2,TGTGCCAGCTTCTCTTGGGGACTCAGCTATGGCTACACCTTC,CASFSWGLSYGYTF
.,.,TRBV7-9,TRBJ1-2,TGTGCCAGCAGCCACCCTGCGCCCCAGGGAACACATGGCGACACCTTC,CASSHPAPQGTHGDTF
.,few,TRBV12-3/TRBV12-4,TRBJ2-1,TGTGCCAGCAGTTTTATGGGTTACAATGAGCAGTTCTTC,CASSFMGYNEQFF
.,few,TRBV20-1,TRBJ1-6,TGCAGTGCTAGAGAGGGACGTGATAATTCACCCCTCCACTTT,CSAREGRDNSPLHF
.,few,TRBV10-1,TRBJ1-6,TGCGCCAGCAGTCCCTGGACGGATTCACCCCTCCACTTT,CASSPWTDSPLHF
.,.,TRBV7-9,TRBJ1-4,TGTGCCAGCAGCCTAATTAATGAAAAACTGTTTTTT,CASSLINEKLFF
.,.,TRBV5-4,TRBJ2-3,TGTGCCAGCAGCTTGGAGAGTAGCGGTTATACGCAGTATTTT,CASSLESSGYTQYF
TRBD1,.,TRBV7-9,TRBJ1-2,TGTGCCAGCAGCTACAGGGGGCCTTATCTTGTGTATGGCTACACCTTC,CASSYRGPYLVYGYTF
TRBD2,.,TRBV5-1,TRBJ2-7,TGCGCCAGCAGTACCGGGACTAGCGGGAGTAATGAGCAGTACTTC,CASSTGTSGSNEQYF
.,.,TRBV12-3/TRBV12-4,TRBJ2-2,TGTGCCAGCAGTTTAGTCTTTCCAAAGCTGTTTTTT,CASSLVFPKLFF
TRBD1,.,TRBV12-3/TRBV12-4,TRBJ2-6,TGTGCCAGCAGTTTGGACAGGGTGGGCTCTGGGGCCAACGTCCTGACTTTC,CASSLDRVGSGANVLTF
.,.,TRBV6-2/TRBV6-3,TRBJ1-2,TGTGCCAGCAGTGAACTTCCAGGAGTCTATGGCTACACCTTC,CASSELPGVYGYTF
.,.,TRBV7-2,TRBJ1-5,TGTGCCAGCAGCTTAAACAGCCCACAGCCCCAGCATTTT,CASSLNSPQPQHF
.,many,TRBV29-1,TRBJ1-2,TGCAGCGTTGAAAGGGAGGGGAACTATGGCTACACCTTC,CSVEREGNYGYTF
TRBD2,.,TRBV20-1,TRBJ2-7,TGCAGTGCCCTTAGCGGGAGGGCCGGCGAGCAGTACTTC,CSALSGRAGEQYF
.,.,TRBV20-1,TRBJ1-1,TGCAGTGCTAGAGATGCGGTGCACACTGAAGCTTTCTTT,CSARDAVHTEAFF
TRBD1,few,TRBV30,TRBJ1-5,TGTGCCTGGAGCTTACTCCAGGGGGTTAGTGGCAATCAGCCCCAGCATTTT,CAWSLLQGVSGNQPQHF
TRBD1,few,TRBV18,TRBJ1-5,TGTGCCAGCTCACCAATAGGACAGGGGTCTATGGGCAATCAGCCCCAGCATTTT,CASSPIGQGSMGNQPQHF
TRBD1,few,TRBV12-3/TRBV12-4,TRBJ1-2,TGTGCCAGCAGCTACAGGGGGCACTATGGCTACACCTTC,CASSYRGHYGYTF
.,few,TRBV5-1,TRBJ2-5,TGCGCCAGCAGCTTGGCCCTGGAGACCCAGTACTTC,CASSLALETQYF
TRBD1,.,TRBV20-1,TRBJ1-1,TGCAGTGCTAGAGGGGACAGGGAAGAAATTAGCACTGAAGCTTTCTTT,CSARGDREEISTEAFF
TRBD1,.,TRBV4-1,TRBJ2-2,TGCGCCAGCAGCCAGGTGGAGGTCGGGACAGGGAACACCGGGGAGCTGTTTTTT,CASSQVEVGTGNTGELFF
TRBD2,.,TRBV12-3/TRBV12-4,TRBJ2-7,TGTGCCAGCAAATGGGGGAGCGGGGGCTACGAGCAGTACTTC,CASKWGSGGYEQYF
TRBD1,.,TRBV7-3,TRBJ1-1,TGTGCCAGCAGCAGTATGTACAGGGGTGTCCGGGACACTGAAGCTTTCTTT,CASSSMYRGVRDTEAFF
TRBD1,.,TRBV10-3,TRBJ2-2,TGTGCCATCAGTCTCTCTCAGACAGGGGGTAACACCGGGGAGCTGTTTTTT,CAISLSQTGGNTGELFF
TRBD2,.,TRBV7-7,TRBJ2-1,TGTGCTAGCAGCCGACTAGCGGGAGGCTACAATGAGCAGTTCTTC,CASSRLAGGYNEQFF
.,few,TRBV20-1,TRBJ1-5,TGCAGTGCCCGAGGGGTGACCAATCAGCCCCAGCATTTT,CSARGVTNQPQHF
TRBD1,.,TRBV28,TRBJ1-2,TGTGCCAGCAGTGGGGGGACAGCGAACTATGGCTACACCTTC,CASSGGTANYGYTF
.,few,TRBV3-1,TRBJ2-7,TGTGCCAGCAGCCAAGATCCCCAGGTCTACGAGCAGTACTTC,CASSQDPQVYEQYF
.,.,TRBV20-1,TRBJ2-1,TGCAGTGCGTGGGCCCTCCGTCCGGCGCCCACCCATGAGCAGTTCTTC,CSAWALRPAPTHEQFF
TRBD2,few,TRBV12-3/TRBV12-4,TRBJ2-3,TGTGCCAGCAGTTTTCTCGGTAGCGGGAGTGGTACGCAGTATTTT,CASSFLGSGSGTQYF
.,once,TRBV29-1,TRBJ1-1,TGCAGCGCCGGTTCAGGGTCTCGCACTGAAGCTTTCTTT,CSAGSGSRTEAFF
.,.,TRBV5-6,TRBJ1-4,TGTGCCAGCACCTCAGGATCGGGAGGAAAACTGTTTTTT,CASTSGSGGKLFF
.,once,TRBV9,TRBJ2-2,TGTGCCAGCAGCGTAGCGGAGCGAAAGACCGGGGAGCTGTTTTTT,CASSVAERKTGELFF
.,.,TRBV12-3/TRBV12-4,TRBJ1-2,TGTGCCAGCATAGGTCCCGGCTACACCTTC,CASIGPGYTF